Listed here are 5 T cell receptor beta chains from one sample, sequenced in a study of human T cells and chemical hapten exposure. From the RACE reads, TCRdb called clonotypes with MiXCR, one entry per CDR3 protein. The sample contains 100,000 to 150,000 distinct CDR3 sequences, more than 7.5% of which appear only once. Time point defined: healthy volunteer bleed at 2 weeks. The authors' total RNA extraction used unfractionated whole blood. Material: whole blood. Source of these receptors: a male donor in good health. Some clones in this sample may be carry-over from other donors' samples.

The V and J genes are TRBV11-2 and TRBJ1-2; D perhaps matches TRBD1 (5 bases). Germline V gives CDR1 SGHAT, CDR2 FQNNGV. This CDR3 region has 14 residues. The V and J ends lost 4 bases and 4 bases respectively, with 13 bases between them. This chain's CDR3 is CASSSRGGTYGYTF. In DNA form, the CDR3 reads TGTGCCAGCAGCTCCAGAGGAGGGACCTATGGCTACACCTTC.

This clonotype was recorded many times. This chain links TRBV27 with TRBJ2-7; D is unclear. Deletions cut 4 bases from V and 0 bases from J, with 7 bases between. CDR1 is MNHEY and CDR2 is SMNVEV in the germline V gene (reference sequence). The CDR3 has 13 amino acids. DNA for the CDR3: TGTGCCAGCAGTTCCGCAGACTCCTACGAGCAGTACTTC. It yields the protein CASSSADSYEQYF.

In this sample, this clonotype turned up many times. The V gene is TRBV10-3, the J gene TRBJ2-5; possible D gene TRBD1, 6 bases. Trimming pared 6 bases from V and 1 base from J, leaving 9 bases between. The CDR3 runs to 13 residues. The germline gives CDR1 ENHRY, CDR2 SYGVKD. CDR3 sequence: CAIRGQSQETQYF. CDR3 nucleotides: TGTGCCATCAGGGGACAAAGCCAAGAGACCCAGTACTTC.

A few counts support this clonotype. V is TRBV7-9 and J is TRBJ1-3; D not certain. Trimming shortened V by 5 bases and J by 0 bases, and 14 bases separated the two germline ends. CDR3 length equals 16 residues. Germline V lookup: CDR1 SEHNR, CDR2 FQNEAQ (reference sequence). CDR3 residues: CASSTTAGNSGNTIYF. The CDR3 DNA sequence: TGTGCCAGCAGCACCACCGCAGGAAACTCTGGAAACACCATATATTTT.

This clonotype was seen at least ten times. Here the CDR3 reads CASSDAAGGPDTQYF. The CDR3 bases are TGTGCCAGCAGTGACGCGGCGGGGGGGCCAGATACGCAGTATTTT. This sequence joins TRBV6-5 and TRBJ2-3, with 9 nucleotides matching TRBD2. Trimming at V came to 5 bases and at J to 4 bases, leaving 7 bases not matched to a gene. This CDR3 is built from 15 residues. Germline V lookup: CDR1 MNHEY, CDR2 SVGAGI.